The 15 T cell receptor beta chains below were found in one sample sequenced in a study of metastatic and nonmetastatic thyroid tumors. MiXCR re-clonotyped the PCR reads for TCRdb. Of 15,000 or so clones listed, about 15% are singletons. Patients underwent thyroid surgery, and none had received any treatment before it. Sequenced: blood. The receptors were gathered from a female donor with papillary thyroid cancer or a benign thyroid nodule (not recorded which). Some clones in this sample may be carry-over from other donors' samples.

V usage is TRBV6-2 or TRBV6-3 and J usage is TRBJ1-3, with 10 bases that match TRBD1. This CDR3 is built from 16 residues. V gave up 7 bases and J gave up 6 bases; unmatched junction bases: 12. Looked up from germline, CDR1 is MNHEY and CDR2 is SVGEGT. The DNA of the CDR3 is TGTGCCAGCATATACCCGGGACAGGGGAATGTAAACACCATATATTTT. Encoded protein: CASIYPGQGNVNTIYF.

The table lists this clone with many counts. The chain uses TRBV7-9 and TRBJ1-2; D unclear. The V gene lost 6 bases and the J gene lost 0 bases, with 14 bases spanning the gap. CDR3 length equals 15 residues. CDR1 is SEHNR and CDR2 is FQNEAQ in the germline V gene (reference sequence). CDR3 region: CASRPSFGSNYGYTF. CDR3 DNA: TGTGCCAGCAGACCATCTTTTGGGTCTAACTATGGCTACACCTTC.

This clone has a count of ten or more. The chain links TRBV3-1 to TRBJ2-3; the match to TRBD2 covers 10 bases. The CDR3 runs to 17 residues. Losses at the gene ends were 3 bases for V and 0 bases for J; bases not matched to a gene: 6. Germline CDR1 LGHDT, CDR2 YNNKEL (reference sequence). Here the CDR3 reads CASSHRTSGRSTDTQYF. For the CDR3, the DNA is TGTGCCAGCAGCCATAGGACTAGCGGACGCAGCACAGATACGCAGTATTTT.

This clone appeared many times. The chain recombines TRBV20-1 with TRBJ2-6, with D maybe TRBD1 (6 bases). This CDR3 is built from 14 residues. V lost 5 bases to trimming and J lost 8 bases, with 16 bases between them. Germline CDR1 DFQATT, CDR2 SNEGSKA (reference sequence). CDR3 sequence reads: CSADDRISPNVLTF. CDR3 nucleotides: TGCAGTGCTGATGACAGGATATCACCCAACGTCCTGACTTTC.

V usage is TRBV30 and J usage is TRBJ2-1; 8 bases fit TRBD2. Germline V lookup: CDR1 GTSNPN, CDR2 SVGIG (reference sequence). V lost 4 bases and J lost 1; bases outside the gene matches: 3. The length of the CDR3 is 14 residues. The CDR3 DNA is TGTGCCTGGAAACGCGGGAGGTCCTACAATGAGCAGTTCTTC. Amino acid sequence: CAWKRGRSYNEQFF.

This clone was recorded many times. The J gene is TRBJ2-2, the V gene TRBV19, with D unclear. Germline CDR1 LNHDA, CDR2 SQIVND (reference sequence). Trimming left V 3 bases short and J 6 bases short, with 8 bases between. The CDR3 loop spans 13 amino acids. CDR3 nucleotide sequence: TGTGCCAGTAGTATTGTCGGGTCCGGGGAGCTGTTTTTT. The encoded protein is CASSIVGSGELFF.

This clone showed up many times. V is TRBV4-2 and J is TRBJ2-5; D is unclear. Germline CDR1 reads LGHNA; CDR2 reads YNFKEQ. V shed 0 bases and J shed 5 bases, with 13 bases lying between them. The CDR3 contains 15 residues. CDR3 sequence reads: CASSQEISGWETQYF. CDR3 sequence (DNA): TGTGCCAGCAGCCAAGAGATTTCTGGATGGGAGACCCAGTACTTC.

This clone was seen many times. This chain connects TRBV30 to TRBJ2-7, with 14 bases lining up with TRBD2. Germline CDR1 and CDR2: GTSNPN and SVGIG (reference sequence). There are 14 residues in the CDR3. V dropped 7 bases and J dropped 4; count of bases not matched to a gene: 6. Here the CDR3 reads CASRLAGGRYEQYF. The CDR3 DNA is TGTGCCTCCCGACTAGCGGGGGGGCGTTACGAGCAGTACTTC. Based on the CDR3 plus reference TRBV30 and TRBJ2-7, the full variable domain is SQTIHQWPATLVQPVGSPLSLECTVEGTSNPNLYWYRQAAGRGLQLLFYSVGIGQISSEVPQNLSASRPQDRQFILSSKKLLLSDSGFYLCASRLAGGRYEQYFGPGTRLTVT.

This clone appeared many times. The chain recombines TRBV5-5 with TRBJ1-6; 7 nucleotides agree with TRBD1. This CDR3 is built from 16 residues. With V trimmed by 4 bases and J by 10 bases, 14 bases remained unmatched. CDR1 SGHKS and CDR2 YYEKEE come from the germline V gene (reference sequence). This chain's CDR3 is CASSGGTAGRLSPLHF. CDR3 coding DNA: TGTGCCAGCAGCGGGGGGACAGCCGGTCGCCTCTCACCCCTCCACTTT.

This clone came up many times. This chain links TRBV9 with TRBJ2-1; 11 bases line up with TRBD2. Unmatched junction bases numbered 4, after V lost 0 bases and J lost 8 bases. CDR1 is SGDLS, CDR2 YYNGEE, per germline. The CDR3 runs 15 residues. In DNA, the CDR3 is TGTGCCAGCAGCGTAGAGACTAGCGGGATCTATGAGCAGTTCTTC. Translation: CASSVETSGIYEQFF.

This clone appeared many times. Distinct nucleotide sequences in the sample also encode this CDR3. The chain uses TRBV5-6 and TRBJ2-1; TRBD1 matches at 8 bases. The germline V gene encodes CDR1 SGHDT and CDR2 YYEEEE. The CDR3 sequence is 17 residues long. The trim removed 0 bases at V and 2 bases at J, leaving 7 bases unmatched. DNA for the CDR3: TGTGCCAGCAGCTTGGCCGGGACAGGCGACCCCTACAATGAGCAGTTCTTC. It is translated as CASSLAGTGDPYNEQFF.

This clone was detected many times. This chain joins TRBV20-1 and TRBJ1-6, with no clear D. The germline gives CDR1 DFQATT, CDR2 SNEGSKA (reference sequence). V dropped 5 bases and J dropped 7 bases, with 9 bases sitting between them. CDR3 length equals 12 residues. The CDR3 DNA reads TGCAGTGCTCCCCGACGGAATTCACCCCTCCACTTT. As protein: CSAPRRNSPLHF.

This clone showed up many times. This chain links TRBV6-1 with TRBJ2-3; D might be TRBD1 (5 bases). Trimming took off 6 bases at V and 8 bases at J, with 12 bases between the two ends. The CDR3 spans 12 residues. Germline-derived CDR1 and CDR2 are MNHNS and SASEGT. CDR3 bases: TGTGCCAGCAGCCAAGGGGCAAGTACGCAGTATTTT. Its translation: CASSQGASTQYF.

In its sample, this clone is medium-sized. The rearrangement uses TRBV6-1 and TRBJ1-2, with 10 positions matching TRBD1. Germline CDR1 MNHNS, CDR2 SASEGT. The J segment lost 5 bases and the V segment lost 7 bases, leaving 4 bases of the junction unmatched. This CDR3 region has 13 residues. This CDR3 reads CASTKGQGYGYTF. The CDR3 DNA reads TGTGCCAGCACCAAGGGACAGGGGTATGGCTACACCTTC.

The chain has TRBV5-1 and TRBJ1-1; possibly TRBD1 for D (6 bases). Germline CDR1 is SGHRS and CDR2 is YFSETQ. The CDR3 runs 13 residues. Trimming took 2 bases from V and 3 from J, leaving 8 bases between them. In DNA, the CDR3 is TGCGCCAGCAGCTTAGGGGGAGACACTGAAGCTTTCTTT. The encoded protein is CASSLGGDTEAFF. The full variable domain, with the rest looked up from reference TRBV5-1 and TRBJ1-1, is KAGVTQTPRYLIKTRGQQVTLSCSPISGHRSVSWYQQTPGQGLQFLFEYFSETQRNKGNFPGRFSGRQFSNSRSEMNVSTLELGDSALYLCASSLGGDTEAFFGQGTRLTVV.